The 3 T cell receptor beta chains presented below share a single source sample, sequenced in a study of T cell changes during pregnancy in multiple sclerosis. Here immunoSEQ multiplex PCR was the method, and the copy in TCRdb shows in-frame clones only, minus some. The data hold 12,000 or so clones, with about 80% observed a single time. Sequencing was performed on CD8+ T cells from peripheral blood mononuclear cells, taken after pregnancy. The receptors shown here come from a female donor in good health, enrolled as a control in a pregnancy study.

CDR3: CASSSGRGVSSGELFF. The CDR3 coding sequence is TGTGCCAGCAGCTCCGGTCGGGGGGTCAGCTCCGGGGAGCTGTTTTTT. The rearrangement links TRBV7-9 to TRBJ2-2; 7 positions agree with TRBD2. The germline V gene has CDR1 SEHNR and CDR2 FQNEAQ (reference sequence). V lost 4 bases and J lost 6; bases outside the gene matches: 11. This CDR3 region has 16 residues.

The chain uses TRBV9 and TRBJ2-1, with 8 bases identical to TRBD2. Germline CDR1 and CDR2: SGDLS and YYNGEE. Trimming cost V 4 bases and J 1 base; bases outside gene matches: 10. CDR3 length: 17 residues. CDR3 DNA sequence: TGTGCCAGCAGCACCCCAACTAGCGGTACTTCCTACAATGAGCAGTTCTTC. Translating gives CASSTPTSGTSYNEQFF.

V usage is TRBV27 and J usage is TRBJ2-7; TRBD2 aligns across 12 bases. The CDR3 length is 15 residues. Germline loops: CDR1 MNHEY, CDR2 SMNVEV (reference sequence). The V segment lost 2 bases and the J segment 6 bases; nucleotides outside the gene matches: 5. The CDR3 region is CASSLRTSGKGEQYF. DNA of the CDR3: TGTGCCAGCAGTTTAAGGACTAGCGGGAAAGGCGAGCAGTACTTC.